The entry that follows covers one T cell receptor (beta chain) sequence. No antigen is known for it. No per-base quality is available; no much larger clone lies one base away. According to the study, the label for this sample's time point signals: about 28 days (+/-7) after the second vaccine dose. Because spike-specific TCR depth and breadth did not differ between the two schedules, AZD1222 recipients who got a second dose at roughly 4 weeks were pooled with those who got a second dose at roughly 12 weeks. Vaccinee samples were obtained from the UK trials COV001 and COV002, which included a single-blind randomized controlled phase 2/3 trial of AZD1222 (ChAdOx1 nCoV-19) in healthy adults. Trial participant PBMC samples were collected at day 0 and day 28 after the second dose for TCRbeta chain sequencing. V lost 2 bases and J lost 3 bases, and the count of bases not matched to a germline gene is 6. Measured from the cysteine to the phenylalanine, the CDR3 is 16 residues long. Only the CDR3 part of the read is kept: 48 bases, read in frame from the first base. The germline V gene (reference sequence) supplies CDR1 PRHDT and CDR2 FYEKMQ.

The CDR3 regions of human TCRbeta chains were subjected to immunosequencing. The source study handled its data this way. TCRs in the repertoires were matched against a reference library of SARS-CoV-2-specific TCRs that had been generated with the MIRA antigen-specificity platform. Breadth meant the fraction of unique TCRs that were SARS-CoV-2-associated, whereas depth meant the fraction of total T cells that were SARS-CoV-2-associated. Each spike-specific TCR was assigned to its reactive spike region and to a CD4 or CD8 class using the MIRA data. Log10-transformed breadth and depth values were compared by one-way ANOVA with Sidak's multiple comparisons tests. TCRdb's version of the immuneACCESS table is confined to in-frame rearrangements and falls short of the full clone set. An unresolved V gene accounts for under half of the shortfall where checked; the remainder is of unknown origin. V, J and clone size reflect that table, while D and trimming were determined from the DNA. The sample profile shows tens of thousands of clones; more than 70% of them were found once. The ten largest clones add up to approximately 5% of the sample.

This sample was taken from a study of T cell responses to AZD1222 COVID-19 vaccine (dated by TCRdb to about 2021). With regard to the full study: TCR sequencing was performed for over 230 trial participants, of whom about 200 were given two doses of AZD1222 and approximately 26 were given two doses of MenACWY control vaccine. Enrollment into the trials was organized by age into subgroups of 18-55, 56-69 and 70-plus years, and those subgroups contained approximately 150, 30 and 60 TCR-sequenced participants, respectively.

Study-wide findings and limitations: The 56-69-year group was small, and its depth increase did not reach significance, likely because of low power. Because no day 14 peak-response samples were available, repertoires were characterized only after the peak T cell response. Participants were mostly white British and included more females than males, and it was suggested by the authors that clonal diversity may have been underestimated. Spike-specific TCR breadth and depth rose significantly after two AZD1222 doses compared with day 0 and with MenACWY recipients. Conclusions about previously exposed vaccinees are limited, since just six or seven AZD1222 recipients were seropositive for SARS-CoV-2 at baseline. Nearly half of unique spike-specific TCRs reportedly recognized epitopes outside regions mutated in the B.1.351 and B.1.1.7 variants. The whole spike protein was spanned by vaccine-associated CD4 TCRs, and dominant responses were seen in regions 160-218 and 743-854.

The receptor was derived from an adult who received the AZD1222 COVID-19 vaccine. The V and J segments used are TRBV13 and TRBJ2-3, and 9 bases in between align with TRBD2. The starting material was peripheral blood, obtained 28 days after the second AZD1222 dose. This receptor carries the CDR3 CASSLNSGGRTDTQYF. The DNA sequence is TGTGCCAGCAGCTTAAATAGCGGGGGAAGGACAGATACGCAGTATTTT.